This T cell receptor beta chain is drawn from a study of blood T cells in healthy people across ages. Using a J-beta primer mix together with a sample-barcoded 5' primer, a second PCR was run for roughly 6 to 11 cycles. Tags on each cDNA molecule came from a template-switch adaptor with 12 random nucleotides. TCRdb reanalysed the 5' RACE reads using MiXCR and keeps one entry per CDR3 protein. The repertoire consists of approximately 290,000 distinct CDR3 sequences, with roughly 27% occurring once and the leading ten covering over 25%. Whole-study results and caveats: Per million T cells, TCR beta diversity dropped about linearly as age rose.

Regarding this clonotype: Its matching antigen is unknown.

This sequence originates from a woman between 70 and 85 years old in good health. The sequenced material came from blood.

The CDR3 loop is CASSATGVRDEQFF. The CDR3 DNA follows: TGTGCCAGCAGTGCAACAGGGGTTCGGGATGAGCAGTTCTTC. The chain uses TRBV6-1 and TRBJ2-1, with 7 bases fitting TRBD1. In germline, CDR1 is MNHNS, CDR2 SASEGT. The CDR3 runs to 14 residues. The J segment lost 8 bases and the V segment lost 4 bases, leaving 8 bases of the junction unmatched.